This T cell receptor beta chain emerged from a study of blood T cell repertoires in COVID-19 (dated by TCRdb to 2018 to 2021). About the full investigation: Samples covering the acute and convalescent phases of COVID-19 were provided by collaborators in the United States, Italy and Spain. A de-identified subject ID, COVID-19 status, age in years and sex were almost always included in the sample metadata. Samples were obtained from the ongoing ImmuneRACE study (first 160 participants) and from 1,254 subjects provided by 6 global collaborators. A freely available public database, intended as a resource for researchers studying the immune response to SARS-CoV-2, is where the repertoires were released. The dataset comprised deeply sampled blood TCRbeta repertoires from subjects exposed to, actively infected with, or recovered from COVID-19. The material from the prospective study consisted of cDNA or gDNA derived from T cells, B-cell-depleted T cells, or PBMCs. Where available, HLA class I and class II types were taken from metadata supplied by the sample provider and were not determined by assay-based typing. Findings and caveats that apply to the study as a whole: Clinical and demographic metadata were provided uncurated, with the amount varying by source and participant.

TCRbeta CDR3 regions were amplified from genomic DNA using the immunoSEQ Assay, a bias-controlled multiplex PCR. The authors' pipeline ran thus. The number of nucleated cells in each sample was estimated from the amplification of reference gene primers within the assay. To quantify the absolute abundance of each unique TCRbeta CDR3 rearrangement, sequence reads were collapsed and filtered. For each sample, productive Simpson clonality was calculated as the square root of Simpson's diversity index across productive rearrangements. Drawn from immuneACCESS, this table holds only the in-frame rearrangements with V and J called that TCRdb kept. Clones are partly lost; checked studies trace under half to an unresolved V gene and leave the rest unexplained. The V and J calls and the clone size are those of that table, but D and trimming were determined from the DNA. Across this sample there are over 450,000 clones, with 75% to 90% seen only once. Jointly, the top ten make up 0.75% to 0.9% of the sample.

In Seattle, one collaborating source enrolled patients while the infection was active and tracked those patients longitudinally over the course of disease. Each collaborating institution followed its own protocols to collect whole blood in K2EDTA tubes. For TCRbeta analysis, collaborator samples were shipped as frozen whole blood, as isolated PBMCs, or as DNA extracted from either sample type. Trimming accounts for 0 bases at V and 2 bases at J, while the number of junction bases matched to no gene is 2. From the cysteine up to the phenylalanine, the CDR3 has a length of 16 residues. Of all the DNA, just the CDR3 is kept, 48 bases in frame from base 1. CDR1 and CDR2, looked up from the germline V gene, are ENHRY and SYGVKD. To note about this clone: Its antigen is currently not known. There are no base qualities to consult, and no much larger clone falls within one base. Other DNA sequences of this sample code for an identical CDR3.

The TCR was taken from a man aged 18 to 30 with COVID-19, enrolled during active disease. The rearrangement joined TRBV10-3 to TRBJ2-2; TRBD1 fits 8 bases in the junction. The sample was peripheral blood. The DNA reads TGTGCCATCAGTGAGTCCGCAGGGGGCAACACCGGGGAGCTGTTTTTT. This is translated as CAISESAGGNTGELFF.